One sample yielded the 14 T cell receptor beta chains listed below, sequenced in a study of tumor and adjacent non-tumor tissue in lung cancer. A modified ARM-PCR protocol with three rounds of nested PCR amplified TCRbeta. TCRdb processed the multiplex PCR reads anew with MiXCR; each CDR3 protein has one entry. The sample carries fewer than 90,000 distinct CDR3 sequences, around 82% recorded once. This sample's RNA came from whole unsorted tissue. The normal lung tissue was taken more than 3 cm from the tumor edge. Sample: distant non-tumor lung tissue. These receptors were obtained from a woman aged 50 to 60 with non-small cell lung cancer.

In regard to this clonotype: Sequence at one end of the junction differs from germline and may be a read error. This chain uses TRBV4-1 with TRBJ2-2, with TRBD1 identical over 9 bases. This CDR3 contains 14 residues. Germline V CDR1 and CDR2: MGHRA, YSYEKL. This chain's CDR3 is CTSSQDRGHGELFF. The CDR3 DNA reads TGCACCAGCAGCCAGGACAGGGGTCACGGGGAGTTGTTTTTT.

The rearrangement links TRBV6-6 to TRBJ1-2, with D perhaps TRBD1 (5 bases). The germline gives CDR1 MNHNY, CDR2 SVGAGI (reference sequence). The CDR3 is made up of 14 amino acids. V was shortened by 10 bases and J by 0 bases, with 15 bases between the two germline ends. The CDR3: CANGGDSANYGYTF. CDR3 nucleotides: TGTGCCAACGGAGGGGACTCAGCTAACTATGGCTACACCTTC.

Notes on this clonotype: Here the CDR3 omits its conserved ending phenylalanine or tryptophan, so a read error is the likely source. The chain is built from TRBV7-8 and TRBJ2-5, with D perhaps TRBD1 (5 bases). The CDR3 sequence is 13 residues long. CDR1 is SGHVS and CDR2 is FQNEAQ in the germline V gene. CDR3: CGSSVRDLETQYI. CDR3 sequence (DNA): TGTGGCAGCAGCGTCAGGGATCTCGAGACCCAGTACATC.

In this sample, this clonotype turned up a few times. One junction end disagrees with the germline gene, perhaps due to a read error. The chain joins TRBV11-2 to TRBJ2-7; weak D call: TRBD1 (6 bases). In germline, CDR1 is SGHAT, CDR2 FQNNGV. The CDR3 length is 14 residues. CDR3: CASGLVRDNYEQYF. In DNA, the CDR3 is TGTGCCAGCGGCTTAGTTAGGGACAATTACGAGCAGTACTTC.

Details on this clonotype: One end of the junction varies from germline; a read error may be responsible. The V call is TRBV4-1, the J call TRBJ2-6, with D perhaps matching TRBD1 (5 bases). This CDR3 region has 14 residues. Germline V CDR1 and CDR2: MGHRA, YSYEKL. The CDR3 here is CAISHDSGANILTF. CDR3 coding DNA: TGCGCCATCAGCCACGACTCTGGGGCCAACATCCTGACTTTC.

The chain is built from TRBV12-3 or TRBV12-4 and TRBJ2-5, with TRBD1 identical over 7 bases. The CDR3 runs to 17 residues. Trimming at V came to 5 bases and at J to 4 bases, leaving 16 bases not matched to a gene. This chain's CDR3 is CASSGPLDRAIIETQYF. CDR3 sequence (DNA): TGTGCCAGCAGTGGCCCCCTAGACAGGGCGATAATAGAGACCCAGTACTTC.

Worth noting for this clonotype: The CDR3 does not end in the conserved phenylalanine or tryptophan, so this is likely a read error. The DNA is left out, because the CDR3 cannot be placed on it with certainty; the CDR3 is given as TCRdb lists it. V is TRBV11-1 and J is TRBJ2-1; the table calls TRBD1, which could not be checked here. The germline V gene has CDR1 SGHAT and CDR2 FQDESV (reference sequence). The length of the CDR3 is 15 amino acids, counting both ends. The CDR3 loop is CASSPTPSTGDERFS.

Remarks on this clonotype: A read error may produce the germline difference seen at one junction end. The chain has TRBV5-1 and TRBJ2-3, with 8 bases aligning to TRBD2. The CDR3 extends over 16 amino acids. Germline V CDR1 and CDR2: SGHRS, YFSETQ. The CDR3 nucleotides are TGCGCCAGCAGCATGGGACACGCGGGGGGCACAGATACGCAATATTTT. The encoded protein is CASSMGHAGGTDTQYF.

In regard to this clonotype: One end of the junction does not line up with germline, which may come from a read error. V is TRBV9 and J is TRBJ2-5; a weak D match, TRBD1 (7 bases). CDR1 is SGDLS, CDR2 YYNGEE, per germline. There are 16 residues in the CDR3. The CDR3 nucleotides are TGTGCCAGCAGCGTAGAGGAGACTAGGGGGCTAGAGACCAAGTACTTC. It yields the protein CASSVEETRGLETKYF.

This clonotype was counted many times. CDR3 sequence: CASSLRAGNSNEQFF. The CDR3 bases are TGTGCCAGCAGTTTAAGGGCGGGAAATTCTAATGAGCAGTTCTTC. The rearrangement links TRBV28 to TRBJ2-1; D may be TRBD2 (6 bases). Germline assignment: CDR1 MDHEN and CDR2 SYDVKM. This CDR3 spans 15 amino acids. The germline V and J ends were trimmed by 2 bases and 7 bases, with 15 bases remaining between them.

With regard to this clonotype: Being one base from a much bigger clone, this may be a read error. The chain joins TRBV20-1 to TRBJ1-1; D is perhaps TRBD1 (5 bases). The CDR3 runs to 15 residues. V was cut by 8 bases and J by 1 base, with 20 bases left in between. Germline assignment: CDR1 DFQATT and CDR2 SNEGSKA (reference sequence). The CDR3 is CSPWAGERENTEAFF. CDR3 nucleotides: TGCAGTCCTTGGGCGGGGGAGCGGGAGAACACTGAAGCTTTCTTT.

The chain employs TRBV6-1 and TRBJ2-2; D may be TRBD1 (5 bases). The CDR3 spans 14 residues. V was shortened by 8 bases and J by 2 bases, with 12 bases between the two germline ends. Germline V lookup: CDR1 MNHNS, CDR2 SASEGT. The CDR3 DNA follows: TGTGCCAGCCAGGGCATGGGTAACACCGGGGAGCTGTTTTTT. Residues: CASQGMGNTGELFF.

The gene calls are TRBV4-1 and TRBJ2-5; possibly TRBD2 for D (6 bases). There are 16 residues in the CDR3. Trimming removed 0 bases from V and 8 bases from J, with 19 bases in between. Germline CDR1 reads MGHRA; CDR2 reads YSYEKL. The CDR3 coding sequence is TGCGCCAGCAGCCAAGACCCGGGAGATGGTTATGATACCCAGTACTTC. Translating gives CASSQDPGDGYDTQYF.

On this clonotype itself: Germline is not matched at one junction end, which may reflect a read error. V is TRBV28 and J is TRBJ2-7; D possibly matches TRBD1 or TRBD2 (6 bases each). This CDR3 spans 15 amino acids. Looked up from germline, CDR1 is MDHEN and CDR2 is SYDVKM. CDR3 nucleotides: TGTGCCAACAGTACTCCGGGATGGGGGGCCCACGAGCAGTACTTC. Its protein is CANSTPGWGAHEQYF.